One and the same sample provided the 28 T cell receptor beta chains below, sequenced in a study of CDR3 diversity in severe acne. TCRdb recomputed calls from the PCR reads with MiXCR, one row per CDR3 protein. The sample consists of 90,000 or so distinct CDR3 sequences, around 50% of them appearing once. The sequenced material came from blood. The receptors were sampled from a male donor in good health, serving as a control.

This clonotype was seen repeatedly, ten times or more. The chain carries TRBV6-5 and TRBJ1-2; a weak D match, TRBD1 (5 bases). With 5 bases removed from V and 4 bases from J, the gap between germline ends came to 11 bases. The germline gives CDR1 MNHEY, CDR2 SVGAGI. This CDR3 region has 13 residues. The CDR3 protein is CASSQGNFYGYTF. In DNA form, the CDR3 reads TGTGCCAGCAGTCAGGGAAACTTCTATGGCTACACCTTC.

This clonotype was found a few times. The rearrangement joins TRBV7-9 to TRBJ1-2; D gene uncertain. CDR1 SEHNR and CDR2 FQNEAQ come from the germline V gene (reference sequence). The CDR3 runs 13 residues. Trimming removed 3 bases at V and 3 bases at J, with 8 bases between. CDR3 sequence: CASSFEDYYGYTF. The CDR3 DNA is TGTGCCAGCAGCTTCGAGGACTACTATGGCTACACCTTC.

This chain uses TRBV7-9 with TRBJ2-6; perhaps TRBD2 as D (6 bases). V lost 11 bases and J 4 bases, leaving 15 bases between the germline ends. This CDR3 is built from 14 residues. CDR1 and CDR2 from the germline V gene are SEHNR and FQNEAQ (reference sequence). The CDR3 DNA reads as TGTGCCGCAGGATCGGGGGAAGGGGCCAACGTCCTGACTTTC. Its translation: CAAGSGEGANVLTF.

This clonotype was counted only a few times. The genes are TRBV28 and TRBJ2-5, with D unresolved. The V and J ends lost 7 bases and 4 bases respectively, with 16 bases between them. The V gene's germline CDR1 is MDHEN and CDR2 SYDVKM. The CDR3 has 14 amino acids. DNA for the CDR3: TGTGCCAGCATCCCCGGGTCTACATCAGAGACCCAGTACTTC. This encodes CASIPGSTSETQYF.

The chain links TRBV20-1 to TRBJ2-3, with TRBD2 identical over 8 bases. V trimming: 3 bases; J trimming: 8 bases; junction bases outside the gene matches: 10. CDR1 and CDR2 (germline): DFQATT, SNEGSKA (reference sequence). This CDR3 is built from 14 residues. CDR3 nucleotides: TGCAGTGCTAGGGGACTAGGGCAAGGGGGTACGCAGTATTTT. Translation: CSARGLGQGGTQYF.

The rearrangement joins TRBV6-5 to TRBJ2-7, with D perhaps TRBD1 or TRBD2 (5 bases each). V lost 4 bases and J lost 4, with 17 bases in between. Germline V gives CDR1 MNHEY, CDR2 SVGAGI. This CDR3 has 15 residues. The CDR3 here is CASSLFPSGRYEQYF. The DNA of the CDR3 is TGTGCCAGCAGTTTATTCCCCTCAGGGAGATACGAGCAGTACTTC.

A few counts support this clonotype. This may come from a read error, since a much larger clone is one base off. This chain links TRBV11-1 with TRBJ2-7; D gene unclear. This CDR3 is 12 amino acids long. The V end was cut by 8 bases, the J end by 9 bases, with 17 bases between. Per germline, CDR1 SGHAT and CDR2 FQDESV (reference sequence). The CDR3 here is CASGSPTLGQYF. CDR3 DNA: TGTGCCAGCGGCTCCCCAACCCTGGGGCAGTACTTC. The variable domain in full, completed from reference TRBV11-1 and TRBJ2-7, reads EAEVAQSPRYKITEKSQAVAFWCDPISGHATLYWYRQILGQGPELLVQFQDESVVDDSQLPKDRFSAERLKGVDSTLKIQPAELGDSAMYLCASGSPTLGQYFGPGTRLTVT.

This clonotype was detected many times. The chain combines TRBV7-8 with TRBJ1-1, with a weak D call TRBD1 (6 bases). The CDR3 covers 16 residues. V lost 1 base, J lost 4 bases, and 16 bases lay in between. Germline V gives CDR1 SGHVS, CDR2 FQNEAQ. The CDR3 coding sequence is TGTGCCAGCAGCTTAGAGTCAGGGGAGTTTAGCACTGAAGCTTTCTTT. Protein sequence: CASSLESGEFSTEAFF.

As concerns this clonotype: Just one base apart from a much larger clone, this may be a read error. V and J are TRBV25-1 and TRBJ1-2; no clear D gene. The germline gives CDR1 MGHDK, CDR2 SYGVNS. The CDR3 covers 13 residues. The CDR3 DNA reads TGTGCCAGCAGTAATAACGCGAACTATGGCTACGCCTTC. Translating it yields CASSNNANYGYAF.

CDR3 region: CASSPGRRAYGYTF. CDR3 DNA: TGTGCCAGCAGCCCAGGGCGACGGGCCTATGGCTACACCTTC. The chain uses TRBV9 and TRBJ1-2, with D maybe TRBD1 (5 bases). Between the trimmed V and J ends, which lost 4 bases and 4 bases, there was a span of 14 bases. There are 14 residues in the CDR3. CDR1 is SGDLS, CDR2 YYNGEE, per germline. Full variable domain (outside the CDR3, taken from reference TRBV9 and TRBJ1-2): DSGVTQTPKHLITATGQRVTLRCSPRSGDLSVYWYQQSLDQGLQFLIQYYNGEERAKGNILERFSAQQFPDLHSELNLSSLELGDSALYFCASSPGRRAYGYTFGSGTRLTVV.

This clonotype is a singleton in its sample. The CDR3 here is CASSSQGFNEQYF. The CDR3 coding sequence is TGTGCCAGCAGCTCTCAGGGATTCAACGAGCAGTACTTC. J is TRBJ2-7 and V is TRBV7-6; maybe TRBD1 (5 bases). Germline loops: CDR1 SGHVS, CDR2 FNYEAQ. Trimming shortened V by 4 bases and J by 5 bases, and 12 bases separated the two germline ends. This CDR3 comprises 13 residues.

This clonotype was observed many times. The chain carries TRBV5-1 and TRBJ1-1; 7 bases are shared with TRBD1. CDR1 is SGHRS and CDR2 is YFSETQ in the germline V gene. The CDR3 covers 15 residues. The V and J ends lost 2 bases and 8 bases, in that order; junction bases with no gene match: 12. The CDR3 DNA reads as TGCGCCAGCAGCTTAACTCCCGGGACAGAAAAAGAAGCTTTCTTT. As protein: CASSLTPGTEKEAFF.

The table lists this clonotype with many counts. V is TRBV4-1 and J is TRBJ2-5; D is uncertain. The V end was cut by 0 bases, the J end by 5 bases, with 13 bases between. In germline, CDR1 is MGHRA, CDR2 YSYEKL. The CDR3 loop spans 15 amino acids. The CDR3 region is CASSQESGLGETQYF. DNA for the CDR3: TGCGCCAGCAGCCAAGAGTCCGGCTTGGGTGAGACCCAGTACTTC.

The chain links TRBV5-6 to TRBJ1-1; D gene unclear. CDR3 length equals 12 residues. CDR1 SGHDT and CDR2 YYEEEE come from the germline V gene. The V gene lost 2 bases and the J gene lost 5 bases, with 7 bases spanning the gap. CDR3 DNA sequence: TGTGCCAGCAGCTTTAGGAGAACTGAAGCTTTCTTT. Translation: CASSFRRTEAFF.

The genes are TRBV6-1 and TRBJ2-3; 9 bases map to TRBD2. Germline values: CDR1 MNHNS, CDR2 SASEGT. The J segment lost 2 bases and the V segment lost 4 bases, leaving 10 bases of the junction unmatched. The CDR3 runs 17 residues. The CDR3 nucleotides read TGTGCCAGCAGTGGGGTGACTAGCGGCTACTTCACAGATACGCAGTATTTT. It codes for CASSGVTSGYFTDTQYF.

In the case of this clonotype: This may come from a read error, since a much larger clone is one base off. V is TRBV29-1 and J is TRBJ1-5; D unclear. This CDR3 comprises 14 residues. The germline gives CDR1 SQVTM, CDR2 ANQGSEA. CDR3 sequence: CSARDGSDGQPQHF. CDR3 coding DNA: TGCAGTGCTAGAGATGGTTCAGATGGTCAGCCCCAGCATTTT.

The chain carries TRBV19 and TRBJ1-2; 7 positions match TRBD1. J was trimmed by 7 bases and V by 6 bases; bases with no gene match: 8. The CDR3 has 13 amino acids. The germline V gene has CDR1 LNHDA and CDR2 SQIVND (reference sequence). CDR3 in DNA: TGTGCCAGTAGGCCACAGGGGATCGGTGGCTACACCTTC. Residues: CASRPQGIGGYTF.

On this clonotype: The germline gene is not matched at one end of the junction; a read error may be the cause. This rearrangement joins TRBV7-2 to TRBJ1-2; 7 bases match TRBD1. Germline V lookup: CDR1 SGHTA, CDR2 FQGNSA. The CDR3 runs 13 residues. This chain's CDR3 is CASSFGTAYGYTF. The DNA of the CDR3 is TGCGCCAGCAGCTTTGGGACAGCCTATGGCTACACCTTC.

V and J are TRBV7-2 and TRBJ2-6; TRBD1 might be the D (5 bases). CDR1 and CDR2 from the germline V gene are SGHTA and FQGNSA. CDR3 length: 18 residues. V dropped 2 bases and J dropped 0 bases, with 14 bases sitting between them. This chain's CDR3 is CASSLSGLGVSGANVLTF. As DNA, the CDR3 is TGTGCCAGCAGCTTATCGGGTCTAGGGGTCTCTGGGGCCAACGTCCTGACTTTC.

The chain has TRBV10-3 and TRBJ2-7; 7 bases agree with TRBD2. This CDR3 is built from 15 residues. Germline CDR1 reads ENHRY; CDR2 reads SYGVKD. J was trimmed by 3 bases and V by 7 bases; bases with no gene match: 12. The CDR3 sequence: CAIIRYGRPIYEQYF. In DNA form, the CDR3 reads TGTGCCATCATCCGGTACGGGAGGCCGATCTACGAGCAGTACTTC.

This clonotype was picked up many times. The chain couples TRBV7-9 to TRBJ2-7; weak D call: TRBD1 (7 bases). The CDR3 has 14 amino acids. Germline V lookup: CDR1 SEHNR, CDR2 FQNEAQ (reference sequence). V lost 5 bases, J lost 0 bases, and 11 bases lay in between. In DNA, the CDR3 is TGTGCCAGCAGCCACAGGGGAGGCTCCTACGAGCAGTACTTC. This translates into CASSHRGGSYEQYF.

The chain links TRBV5-1 to TRBJ1-2, with D uncertain. Trimming removed 0 bases at V and 7 bases at J, with 7 bases between. Germline V gene data show CDR1 as SGHRS and CDR2 as YFSETQ. The CDR3 has 12 residues. CDR3 nucleotide sequence: TGCGCCAGCAGCTTGGGCGTCAGTGGCTACACCTTC. This sequence encodes CASSLGVSGYTF.

V is TRBV20-1 and J is TRBJ2-1, with D possibly matching TRBD2 (6 bases). The CDR3 contains 14 residues. Trimming removed 4 bases from V and 2 bases from J, with 12 bases in between. Germline loops: CDR1 DFQATT, CDR2 SNEGSKA (reference sequence). CDR3 protein: CSATQSGAYNEQFF. The CDR3 DNA sequence: TGCAGTGCTACCCAGTCGGGGGCCTACAATGAGCAGTTCTTC.

This clonotype came up many times. This chain connects TRBV28 to TRBJ1-6, with 8 positions matching TRBD1. Germline CDR1 reads MDHEN; CDR2 reads SYDVKM. The V and J ends lost 1 base and 5 bases, in that order; junction bases with no gene match: 4. CDR3 length equals 16 residues. For the CDR3, the DNA is TGTGCCAGCAGTTTATTCAGGGGGCTGGATAATTCACCCCTCCACTTT. Protein sequence: CASSLFRGLDNSPLHF.

The rearrangement joins TRBV7-9 to TRBJ1-4; D is unresolved. CDR3 length: 15 amino acids. Trimming took off 2 bases at V and 8 bases at J, with 15 bases between the two ends. Germline V gives CDR1 SEHNR, CDR2 FQNEAQ (reference sequence). CDR3 loop: CASSLREGGNEKLFF. CDR3 DNA: TGTGCCAGCAGCTTAAGAGAGGGAGGGAACGAAAAACTGTTTTTT.

The J gene is TRBJ2-7, the V gene TRBV7-9, with D unresolved. Near its end, the DNA agrees better with TRBJ2-1, so the J call may be wrong. The germline CDR1 and CDR2 sequences are SEHNR and FQNEAQ (reference sequence). This CDR3 comprises 12 residues. The CDR3 coding sequence is TGTGCCAGCAGCTACCTGGACGGCGAGCAGTTCTTC. Its protein product is CASSYLDGEQFF.

The rearrangement links TRBV10-3 to TRBJ2-5; tentatively, D is TRBD1 (6 bases). There are 14 residues in the CDR3. V was cut by 8 bases and J by 7 bases, with 20 bases left in between. The germline gives CDR1 ENHRY, CDR2 SYGVKD. CDR3 loop: CAIDDGQYERTQYF. DNA for the CDR3: TGTGCCATCGACGACGGACAGTACGAGAGGACCCAGTACTTC.

This clonotype was observed at least ten times. The gene calls are TRBV25-1 and TRBJ1-2; D is ambiguous. This CDR3 has 11 residues. The V end was cut by 2 bases, the J end by 7 bases, with 5 bases between. Germline V gene data show CDR1 as MGHDK and CDR2 as SYGVNS. CDR3 in amino acids: CASSEIGGYTF. The CDR3 coding sequence is TGTGCCAGCAGTGAAATAGGTGGCTACACCTTC.